Each of the 7 T cell receptor beta chains below was sequenced from the same sample in a study of radiotherapy plus CTLA-4 blockade in lung cancer. The method was immunoSEQ multiplex PCR; TCRdb's version includes in-frame clones alone and lacks a portion of them. Counted here are 83,000 or so clones, roughly four fifths occurring once; the ten biggest clones make up more than 0.65%. Here the sequenced sample was peripheral blood, taken from a patient treated with radiotherapy plus ipilimumab. These receptor sequences come from a human donor with non-small cell lung cancer who had stable disease on radiotherapy plus ipilimumab.

The V call is TRBV11-2, the J call TRBJ2-1, with D perhaps matching TRBD1 (6 bases). Per germline, CDR1 SGHAT and CDR2 FQNNGV. Trimming stripped 5 bases from V and 9 bases from J, with 8 bases between. The CDR3 consists of 11 residues. The CDR3 spells CASSPGAEQFF. The CDR3 bases are TGTGCCAGCAGCCCAGGGGCTGAGCAGTTCTTC. Full variable domain (remainder filled in from reference TRBV11-2 and TRBJ2-1): EAGVAQSPRYKIIEKRQSVAFWCNPISGHATLYWYQQILGQGPKLLIQFQNNGVVDDSQLPKDRFSAERLKGVDSTLKIQPAKLEDSAVYLCASSPGAEQFFGPGTRLTVL.

The rearrangement joins TRBV9 to TRBJ2-3; 7 nucleotides agree with TRBD2. The J segment lost 2 bases and the V segment lost 1 base, leaving 4 bases of the junction unmatched. The CDR3 consists of 15 residues. From germline, CDR1 is SGDLS and CDR2 YYNGEE. For the CDR3, the DNA is TGTGCCAGCAGCGTACGAGCGGGACTCACAGATACGCAGTATTTT. Its translation: CASSVRAGLTDTQYF.

The sample holds one count of this clone. The DNA for the CDR3 is TGTGCCAGCAGCTTAAGGACAGAGAACACCGGGGAGCTGTTTTTT. Translating it yields CASSLRTENTGELFF. The V call is TRBV7-6, the J call TRBJ2-2; maybe TRBD1 (6 bases). Germline-derived CDR1 and CDR2 are SGHVS and FNYEAQ. This CDR3 comprises 15 residues. The germline V and J ends were trimmed by 2 bases and 1 base, with 8 bases remaining between them.

The J gene is TRBJ1-6, the V gene TRBV7-9; 7 bases are a match to TRBD1. Trimming removed 3 bases from V and 3 bases from J; junction bases left unmatched: 2. Germline V gives CDR1 SEHNR, CDR2 FQNEAQ (reference sequence). The CDR3 length is 15 residues. The CDR3: CASSFGDSYNSPLHF. DNA for the CDR3: TGTGCCAGCAGCTTCGGGGACAGCTATAATTCACCCCTCCACTTT.

Written as DNA, the CDR3 is TGCAGCGTTCCCCCGGGACGAGAGACCCAGTACTTC. Translating it yields CSVPPGRETQYF. The genes are TRBV29-1 and TRBJ2-5; TRBD1 or TRBD2 may be the D gene (5 bases each). V was clipped by 5 bases and J by 4 bases, with 11 bases between them. The CDR3 is made up of 12 amino acids. Germline V lookup: CDR1 SQVTM, CDR2 ANQGSEA.

The chain recombines TRBV6-4 with TRBJ2-5; D is unclear. V was pared by 6 bases and J by 4 bases, with 21 bases between. The germline CDR1 and CDR2 sequences are MRHNA and SNTAGT. The CDR3 extends over 16 amino acids. CDR3 sequence reads: CASRPPARDRSETQYF. As DNA, the CDR3 is TGTGCCAGCAGGCCCCCGGCAAGGGATAGGTCAGAGACCCAGTACTTC.

The rearrangement joins TRBV7-9 to TRBJ2-1, with TRBD2 matching over 8 bases. Looked up from germline, CDR1 is SEHNR and CDR2 is FQNEAQ (reference sequence). V lost 0 bases to trimming and J lost 9 bases; unmatched junction nucleotides: 13. This CDR3 comprises 17 residues. The CDR3 DNA reads TGTGCCAGCAGCTTAGCGAGGGTAATAGCGGGAAGAAGTGAGCAGTTCTTC. It translates to CASSLARVIAGRSEQFF.